Presented here are 31 T cell receptor beta chains from one specimen sequenced in a study of CD8 T cells in Susac syndrome. RNA was extracted with the RNeasy kit, and a quantity of 0.5 to 1 ug was reverse transcribed using random hexamers. TCRdb processed the immunoSEQ multiplex PCR reads anew with MiXCR; each CDR3 protein has one entry. Among about 440,000 distinct CDR3 sequences listed, approximately 85% were seen once. Sequencing was carried out using CD8+ T cells from PBMCs. These receptors all come from a human donor with multiple sclerosis.

V and J are TRBV6-4 and TRBJ2-1; D ambiguous. CDR3 length: 13 residues. The V gene's germline CDR1 is MRHNA and CDR2 SNTAGT. V lost 2 bases and J lost 5, with 7 bases in between. CDR3 amino acids: CASSDRANNEQFF. CDR3 DNA sequence: TGTGCCAGCAGTGACAGGGCTAACAATGAGCAGTTCTTC.

The V gene is TRBV7-9, the J gene TRBJ2-1, with TRBD2 matching over 7 bases. V gave up 5 bases and J gave up 4 bases; unmatched junction bases: 14. The CDR3 has 17 residues. The germline gives CDR1 SEHNR, CDR2 FQNEAQ (reference sequence). The chain's CDR3 is CASSTPTGGGRYNEQFF. The CDR3 DNA reads as TGTGCCAGCAGCACCCCTACGGGGGGAGGGCGGTACAATGAGCAGTTCTTC.

The V and J genes are TRBV5-1 and TRBJ2-5; possibly TRBD1 or TRBD2 for D (5 bases each). V was cut by 4 bases and J by 3 bases, with 16 bases left in between. The V gene's germline CDR1 is SGHRS and CDR2 YFSETQ. CDR3 length: 15 residues. CDR3 in DNA: TGCGCCAGCAGCCCCGGGGCAGGGATTGAAGAGACCCAGTACTTC. It codes for CASSPGAGIEETQYF.

This clonotype was detected once. The chain has TRBV7-8 and TRBJ2-1, with D perhaps assigned TRBD1 or TRBD2 (5 bases each). V shed 5 bases and J shed 0 bases, with 14 bases lying between them. The CDR3 runs 16 residues. Germline loops: CDR1 SGHVS, CDR2 FQNEAQ. CDR3: CASSRPGPSSYNEQFF. DNA for the CDR3: TGTGCCAGCAGCCGCCCGGGACCCAGCTCCTACAATGAGCAGTTCTTC.

The chain uses TRBV30 and TRBJ2-2; TRBD1 agrees at 9 bases. Losses at the gene ends were 3 bases for V and 3 bases for J; bases not matched to a gene: 5. This CDR3 has 15 amino acids. The germline V gene encodes CDR1 GTSNPN and CDR2 SVGIG (reference sequence). This CDR3 reads CAWSPDRGYTGELFF. CDR3 coding DNA: TGTGCCTGGAGCCCGGACAGGGGATACACCGGGGAGCTGTTTTTT.

V usage is TRBV12-3 or TRBV12-4 and J usage is TRBJ2-5; 8 bases are a match to TRBD2. The CDR3 totals 14 residues. Germline trimming cut 4 bases from V and 1 base from J; bases unmatched to any gene: 2. CDR3 DNA sequence: TGTGCCAGCAGTTCGAGCGGGAGCCAAGAGACCCAGTACTTC. Its translation is CASSSSGSQETQYF.

This chain uses TRBV6-2 or TRBV6-3 with TRBJ2-7; 8 nucleotides agree with TRBD1. CDR1 MNHEY and CDR2 SVGEGT come from the germline V gene. J was trimmed by 3 bases and V by 6 bases; bases with no gene match: 10. The CDR3 is 15 amino acids. The CDR3 protein is CASSWTGRTDYEQYF. As DNA, the CDR3 is TGTGCCAGCAGCTGGACAGGGCGAACCGACTACGAGCAGTACTTC.

The CDR3 sequence is CASSFGVPSEAFF. CDR3 sequence (DNA): TGTGCCAGCAGTTTCGGAGTACCCTCTGAAGCTTTCTTT. The rearrangement joins TRBV27 to TRBJ1-1, with no clear D. Trimming removed 3 bases at V and 6 bases at J, with 11 bases between. CDR1 is MNHEY, CDR2 SMNVEV, per germline (reference sequence). The CDR3 contains 13 residues.

This clonotype was recorded only once. V gene TRBV29-1 combines with J gene TRBJ1-1, with no clear D. V was shortened by 4 bases and J by 0 bases, with 9 bases between the two germline ends. Germline CDR1 reads SQVTM; CDR2 reads ANQGSEA. The length of the CDR3 is 13 residues. The CDR3 sequence: CSVGGSMNTEAFF. The DNA of the CDR3 is TGCAGCGTTGGTGGCAGCATGAACACTGAAGCTTTCTTT.

V and J are TRBV6-5 and TRBJ2-5; tentatively, D is TRBD2 (6 bases). Trimming left V 0 bases short and J 2 bases short, with 16 bases between. Looked up from germline, CDR1 is MNHEY and CDR2 is SVGAGI. CDR3 length: 17 amino acids. Written as DNA, the CDR3 is TGTGCCAGCAGTTACTCGATAAGCAGGGAGGCACAAGAGACCCAGTACTTC. It specifies CASSYSISREAQETQYF.

The V and J genes are TRBV4-1 and TRBJ1-2; D is uncertain. Trimming pared 1 base from V and 5 bases from J, leaving 14 bases between. Per germline, CDR1 MGHRA and CDR2 YSYEKL. This CDR3 region has 15 residues. The CDR3 nucleotides read TGCGCCAGCAGCCAAGGGACCCGAGAGTGGTATGGCTACACCTTC. Its translation: CASSQGTREWYGYTF.

The chain has TRBV11-2 and TRBJ1-4; D unresolved. This CDR3 has 14 residues. CDR1 is SGHAT and CDR2 is FQNNGV in the germline V gene. Trimming took 2 bases from V and 11 from J, leaving 15 bases between them. The CDR3 DNA sequence: TGTGCCAGCAGCTTATACGTTCGTGGTGGGAAACTGTTTTTT. Amino acids: CASSLYVRGGKLFF. Full variable domain (missing parts from reference TRBV11-2 and TRBJ1-4): EAGVAQSPRYKIIEKRQSVAFWCNPISGHATLYWYQQILGQGPKLLIQFQNNGVVDDSQLPKDRFSAERLKGVDSTLKIQPAKLEDSAVYLCASSLYVRGGKLFFGSGTQLSVL.

V usage is TRBV6-5 and J usage is TRBJ2-1; TRBD1 matches at 7 bases. There are 17 residues in the CDR3. The germline CDR1 and CDR2 sequences are MNHEY and SVGAGI. The V segment lost 4 bases and the J segment 3 bases; nucleotides outside the gene matches: 12. The CDR3, as DNA: TGTGCCAGCAGTTTACCCGAGATAGGGGGCGGCTACAATGAGCAGTTCTTC. Translation gives CASSLPEIGGGYNEQFF.

This clonotype is a singleton in its sample. V and J are TRBV27 and TRBJ1-2; D uncertain. Germline CDR1 is MNHEY and CDR2 is SMNVEV (reference sequence). This CDR3 is built from 12 residues. Trimming took 5 bases from V and 8 from J, leaving 12 bases between them. The DNA of the CDR3 is TGTGCCAGCAGTGGATGGGTCGGGGGCTACACCTTC. Translation gives CASSGWVGGYTF.

This chain joins TRBV4-1 and TRBJ1-2, with D possibly matching TRBD1 (5 bases). Germline values: CDR1 MGHRA, CDR2 YSYEKL. The CDR3 has 14 residues. V dropped 0 bases and J dropped 4 bases, with 9 bases sitting between them. The CDR3 loop reads CASSQDRDSYGYTF. CDR3 DNA: TGCGCCAGCAGCCAAGACAGGGATAGCTATGGCTACACCTTC.

CDR3 sequence reads: CASSFLSSHNEQFF. The CDR3 nucleotides are TGTGCCAGCAGCTTCTTAAGTTCCCACAATGAGCAGTTCTTC. This chain joins TRBV5-4 and TRBJ2-1; D is ambiguous. CDR1 and CDR2 (germline): SGHNT, YYREEE (reference sequence). Trimming cost V 2 bases and J 5 bases, with 11 bases left between them. This CDR3 is built from 14 residues.

The V call is TRBV5-1, the J call TRBJ1-1; D uncertain. Looked up from germline, CDR1 is SGHRS and CDR2 is YFSETQ. Deletions cut 5 bases from V and 1 base from J, with 9 bases between. CDR3 length: 13 residues. The CDR3, as DNA: TGCGCCAGCAGTGAGTTTTCGAACACTGAAGCTTTCTTT. Its translation: CASSEFSNTEAFF.

The chain has TRBV2 and TRBJ2-1; 8 bases agree with TRBD1. The V segment lost 6 bases and the J segment 0 bases; nucleotides outside the gene matches: 4. Germline V CDR1 and CDR2: SNHLY, FYNNEI. This CDR3 region has 15 residues. CDR3: CASRGQASSYNEQFF. For the CDR3, the DNA is TGTGCCAGCAGGGGACAGGCGAGCTCCTACAATGAGCAGTTCTTC.

The gene calls are TRBV20-1 and TRBJ2-5, with 8 bases that match TRBD2. Germline V gene lookup returns CDR1 DFQATT and CDR2 SNEGSKA (reference sequence). CDR3 length: 14 residues. V lost 0 bases to trimming and J lost 2 bases; unmatched junction nucleotides: 2. As DNA, the CDR3 is TGCAGTGCTAGAGAACTAGCGGTACAAGAGACCCAGTACTTC. It codes for CSARELAVQETQYF.

The table lists this clonotype with a count of one. The chain carries TRBV28 and TRBJ2-7; TRBD1 agrees at 9 bases. The trim removed 7 bases at V and 3 bases at J, leaving 19 bases unmatched. CDR1 and CDR2 from the germline V gene are MDHEN and SYDVKM. The CDR3 extends over 18 amino acids. CDR3: CASKGGTGRTYPFYEQYF. The CDR3 DNA follows: TGTGCCAGCAAAGGGGGGACAGGGAGGACGTACCCCTTCTACGAGCAGTACTTC.

The chain links TRBV6-1 to TRBJ2-2; 9 bases map to TRBD1. V was pared by 6 bases and J by 0 bases, with 5 bases of the junction left unmatched. This CDR3 region has 16 residues. Germline V gives CDR1 MNHNS, CDR2 SASEGT. DNA for the CDR3: TGTGCCAGCAGGAGCCGACAGGGGGCGAACACCGGGGAGCTGTTTTTT. Amino acids: CASRSRQGANTGELFF.

Only a few counts were recorded for this clonotype. The chain uses TRBV20-1 and TRBJ2-7; maybe TRBD2 (6 bases). The germline V and J ends were trimmed by 4 bases and 1 base, with 23 bases remaining between them. Germline V gene sequence: CDR1 DFQATT, CDR2 SNEGSKA (reference sequence). The CDR3 sequence is 17 residues long. The CDR3 bases are TGCAGTGCTATTCCCGGGGGACGACAGAAGGCTTCCTACGAGCAGTACTTC. This encodes CSAIPGGRQKASYEQYF.

The chain couples TRBV30 to TRBJ2-5; D is unresolved. The V and J ends lost 2 bases and 0 bases respectively, with 7 bases between them. The CDR3 has 13 amino acids. Germline V gene data show CDR1 as GTSNPN and CDR2 as SVGIG (reference sequence). The CDR3 coding sequence is TGTGCCTGGAGTCGTGGGTACCAAGAGACCCAGTACTTC. Protein sequence: CAWSRGYQETQYF.

The V and J genes are TRBV20-1 and TRBJ2-3, with 8 bases identical to TRBD2. This CDR3 has 15 residues. Germline lookup yields CDR1 DFQATT and CDR2 SNEGSKA (reference sequence). The V segment lost 6 bases and the J segment 4 bases; nucleotides outside the gene matches: 12. The CDR3, as DNA: TGCAGTGCGCCTGGACTAGCCGTTAGCGCAGATACGCAGTATTTT. As protein: CSAPGLAVSADTQYF.

The chain has TRBV27 and TRBJ1-5, with D perhaps matching TRBD1 (5 bases). V lost 1 base and J 4 bases, leaving 8 bases between the germline ends. Germline-derived CDR1 and CDR2 are MNHEY and SMNVEV (reference sequence). There are 14 residues in the CDR3. CDR3 residues: CASSLLGENQPQHF. The CDR3 nucleotides read TGTGCCAGCAGTTTATTGGGGGAGAATCAGCCCCAGCATTTT.

The chain is built from TRBV19 and TRBJ1-5; D is possibly TRBD1 (5 bases). Trimming took off 9 bases at V and 0 bases at J, with 9 bases between the two ends. The length of the CDR3 is 13 residues. Germline CDR1 and CDR2: LNHDA and SQIVND (reference sequence). CDR3 protein: CASDDSSNQPQHF. Here the CDR3 DNA reads TGTGCCAGCGACGACAGTAGCAATCAGCCCCAGCATTTT.

This clonotype appeared a single time. J is TRBJ2-2 and V is TRBV5-1; D not certain. The germline V gene encodes CDR1 SGHRS and CDR2 YFSETQ. The CDR3 loop spans 17 amino acids. V lost 3 bases and J lost 0, with 15 bases in between. This CDR3 reads CASSYRPLETNTGELFF. The CDR3 nucleotides read TGCGCCAGCAGCTACCGGCCGCTAGAAACGAACACCGGGGAGCTGTTTTTT.

The chain couples TRBV7-9 to TRBJ2-1; D is ambiguous. Germline CDR1 is SEHNR and CDR2 is FQNEAQ (reference sequence). This CDR3 has 14 residues. V lost 3 bases to trimming and J lost 4 bases, with 10 bases between them. The CDR3 DNA reads TGTGCCAGCAGCTTCTCTCAGTTGTACAATGAGCAGTTCTTC. Protein product: CASSFSQLYNEQFF. Using reference TRBV7-9 and TRBJ2-1 for the parts outside the CDR3, the full variable domain is DTGVSQNPRHKITKRGQNVTFRCDPISEHNRLYWYRQTLGQGPEFLTYFQNEAQLEKSRLLSDRFSAERPKGSFSTLEIQRTEQGDSAMYLCASSFSQLYNEQFFGPGTRLTVL.

The rearrangement links TRBV9 to TRBJ2-1; 8 bases fit TRBD1. Trimming removed 4 bases from V and 8 bases from J; junction bases left unmatched: 14. This CDR3 is built from 16 residues. The germline V gene has CDR1 SGDLS and CDR2 YYNGEE. The CDR3 nucleotides are TGTGCCAGCAGCTCGTATAGCAGGGGGCGAAGCGATGAGCAGTTCTTC. This codes for CASSSYSRGRSDEQFF. Full variable domain (remainder filled in from reference TRBV9 and TRBJ2-1): DSGVTQTPKHLITATGQRVTLRCSPRSGDLSVYWYQQSLDQGLQFLIQYYNGEERAKGNILERFSAQQFPDLHSELNLSSLELGDSALYFCASSSYSRGRSDEQFFGPGTRLTVL.

The chain couples TRBV4-1 to TRBJ1-1; D not resolved. This CDR3 has 13 amino acids. V lost 0 bases, J lost 3 bases, and 5 bases lay in between. Germline CDR1 reads MGHRA; CDR2 reads YSYEKL. The CDR3 protein is CASSQEADTEAFF. CDR3 nucleotide sequence: TGCGCCAGCAGCCAAGAGGCGGACACTGAAGCTTTCTTT.

J is TRBJ2-7 and V is TRBV14; D is unclear. The germline V and J ends were trimmed by 1 base and 0 bases, with 10 bases remaining between them. Germline CDR1 SGHDN, CDR2 FVKESK. The CDR3 length is 15 residues. The CDR3 nucleotides read TGTGCCAGCAGCCAAGGTCGCAGGAGCTCCTACGAGCAGTACTTC. Its translation is CASSQGRRSSYEQYF. The whole variable domain, filled in from reference TRBV14 and TRBJ2-7, reads EAGVTQFPSHSVIEKGQTVTLRCDPISGHDNLYWYRRVMGKEIKFLLHFVKESKQDESGMPNNRFLAERTGGTYSTLKVQPAELEDSGVYFCASSQGRRSSYEQYFGPGTRLTVT.